These 9 T cell receptor beta chains came from one sample sequenced in a study of blood T cell repertoires in COVID-19. Sequenced by immunoSEQ multiplex PCR; TCRdb stores in-frame clones only, minus some. The sample includes roughly 180,000 clones, roughly 88% of them seen just once. The source material was peripheral blood. The receptor set was obtained from a woman in her 40s with COVID-19, enrolled during active disease.

The chain recombines TRBV18 with TRBJ1-1, with D uncertain. This CDR3 is 14 amino acids long. Per the germline V gene, CDR1 is KGHSH and CDR2 is LQKENI. Trimming removed 3 bases from V and 3 bases from J, with 11 bases in between. The CDR3 DNA reads as TGTGCCAGCTCACCCTCTTGGAGAGACACTGAAGCTTTCTTT. It codes for CASSPSWRDTEAFF.

The chain has TRBV10-2 and TRBJ1-2; D gene uncertain. This CDR3 has 12 residues. V was pared by 3 bases and J by 3 bases, with 5 bases between. From germline, CDR1 is WSHSY and CDR2 SAAADI. The CDR3: CASSDGDYGYTF. CDR3 coding DNA: TGCGCCAGCAGTGACGGGGACTATGGCTACACCTTC.

This rearrangement joins TRBV20-1 to TRBJ1-1; D not resolved. Germline CDR1 is DFQATT and CDR2 is SNEGSKA (reference sequence). Trimming took off 3 bases at V and 4 bases at J, with 15 bases between the two ends. This CDR3 region has 14 residues. CDR3 protein: CSASRRAGGTEAFF. In DNA form, the CDR3 reads TGCAGTGCTAGTCGCCGTGCGGGTGGCACTGAAGCTTTCTTT.

This clone has more than one count but fewer than ten. The chain joins TRBV11-2 to TRBJ1-1; no clear D. Trimming stripped 2 bases from V and 0 bases from J, with 13 bases between. Germline V gene lookup returns CDR1 SGHAT and CDR2 FQNNGV. CDR3 length: 16 amino acids. In DNA form, the CDR3 reads TGTGCCAGCAGCTTATCGTCATCGGGATTGAACACTGAAGCTTTCTTT. Protein sequence: CASSLSSSGLNTEAFF.

This sequence joins TRBV5-1 and TRBJ2-2, with 7 bases matching TRBD1. Germline CDR1 and CDR2: SGHRS and YFSETQ. There are 17 residues in the CDR3. After removal of 0 bases from V and 0 bases from J, the junction contained 5 bases not matched to a gene. CDR3 coding DNA: TGCGCCAGCAGCTTGGCCCCCGGGACAGCGAACACCGGGGAGCTGTTTTTT. Amino acids: CASSLAPGTANTGELFF. Full variable domain (remainder filled in from reference TRBV5-1 and TRBJ2-2): KAGVTQTPRYLIKTRGQQVTLSCSPISGHRSVSWYQQTPGQGLQFLFEYFSETQRNKGNFPGRFSGRQFSNSRSEMNVSTLELGDSALYLCASSLAPGTANTGELFFGEGSRLTVL.

V and J are TRBV29-1 and TRBJ2-5; 7 nucleotides align to TRBD2. With V trimmed by 7 bases and J by 1 base, 3 bases remained unmatched. CDR1 is SQVTM and CDR2 is ANQGSEA in the germline V gene. The CDR3 covers 12 residues. As DNA, the CDR3 is TGCAGCGGGGGAGGGGCCCAAGAGACCCAGTACTTC. This encodes CSGGGAQETQYF. Variable domain in full (rest from reference TRBV29-1 and TRBJ2-5): SAVISQKPSRDICQRGTSLTIQCQVDSQVTMMFWYRQQPGQSLTLIATANQGSEATYESGFVIDKFPISRPNLTFSTLTVSNMSPEDSSIYLCSGGGAQETQYFGPGTRLLVL.

The chain has TRBV4-1 and TRBJ2-1, with 9 bases lining up with TRBD2. The length of the CDR3 is 16 residues. The J segment lost 6 bases and the V segment lost 0 bases, leaving 6 bases of the junction unmatched. Germline V gene sequence: CDR1 MGHRA, CDR2 YSYEKL. CDR3 nucleotide sequence: TGCGCCAGCAGCCAAGATAAGGGGCGGGAGGGCAATGAGCAGTTCTTC. Amino acid sequence: CASSQDKGREGNEQFF.

The chain carries TRBV28 and TRBJ2-1; D gene ambiguous. Trimming cost V 3 bases and J 4 bases, with 7 bases left between them. The CDR3 consists of 13 residues. Germline lookup yields CDR1 MDHEN and CDR2 SYDVKM. The CDR3 loop reads CASSFDNYNEQFF. The CDR3 nucleotides read TGTGCCAGCAGTTTTGACAATTACAATGAGCAGTTCTTC.

CDR3 region: CASSVVGQGGKETQYF. CDR3 DNA: TGTGCCAGCAGCGTAGTAGGGCAGGGGGGTAAGGAGACCCAGTACTTC. This chain links TRBV5-4 with TRBJ2-5; D might be TRBD1 (7 bases). Germline loops: CDR1 SGHNT, CDR2 YYREEE (reference sequence). Trimming removed 4 bases from V and 5 bases from J, with 21 bases in between. The length of the CDR3 is 16 residues.